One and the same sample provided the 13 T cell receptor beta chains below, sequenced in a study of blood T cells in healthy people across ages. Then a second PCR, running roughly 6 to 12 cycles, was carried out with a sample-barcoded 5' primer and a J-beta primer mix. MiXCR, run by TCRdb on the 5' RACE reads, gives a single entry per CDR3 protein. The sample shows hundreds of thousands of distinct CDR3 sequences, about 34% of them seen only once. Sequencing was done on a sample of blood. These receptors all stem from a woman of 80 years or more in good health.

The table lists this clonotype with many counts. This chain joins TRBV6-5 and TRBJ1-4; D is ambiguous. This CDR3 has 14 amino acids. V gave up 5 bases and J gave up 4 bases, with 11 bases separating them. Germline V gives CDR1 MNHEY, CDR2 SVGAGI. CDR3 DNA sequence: TGTGCCAGCAGTAAAGACGGAGTTAATGAAAAACTGTTTTTT. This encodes CASSKDGVNEKLFF.

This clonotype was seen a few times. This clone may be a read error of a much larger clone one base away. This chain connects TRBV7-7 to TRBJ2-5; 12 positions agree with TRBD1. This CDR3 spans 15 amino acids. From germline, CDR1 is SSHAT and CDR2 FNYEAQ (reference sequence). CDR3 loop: CASSLGTGGQEAQYF. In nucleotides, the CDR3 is TGTGCCAGCAGCCTAGGGACAGGGGGCCAAGAGGCCCAGTACTTC. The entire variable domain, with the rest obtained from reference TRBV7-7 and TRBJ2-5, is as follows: GAGVSQSPRYKVTKRGQDVTLRCDPISSHATLYWYQQALGQGPEFLTYFNYEAQPDKSGLPSDRFSAERPEGSISTLTIQRTEQRDSAMYRCASSLGTGGQEAQYFGPGTRLLVL.

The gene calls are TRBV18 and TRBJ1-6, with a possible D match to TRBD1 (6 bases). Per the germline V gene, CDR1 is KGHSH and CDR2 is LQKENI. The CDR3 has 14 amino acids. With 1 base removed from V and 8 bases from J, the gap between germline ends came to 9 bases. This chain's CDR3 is CASSPRKGDSPLHF. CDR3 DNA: TGTGCCAGCTCACCACGGAAGGGGGATTCACCCCTCCACTTT.

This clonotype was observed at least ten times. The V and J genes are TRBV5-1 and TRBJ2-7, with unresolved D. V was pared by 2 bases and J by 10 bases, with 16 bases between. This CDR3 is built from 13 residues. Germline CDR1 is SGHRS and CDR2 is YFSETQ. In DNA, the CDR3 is TGCGCCAGCAGCTTTGGAAGGAAGAGGCTCCAGTACTTC. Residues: CASSFGRKRLQYF.

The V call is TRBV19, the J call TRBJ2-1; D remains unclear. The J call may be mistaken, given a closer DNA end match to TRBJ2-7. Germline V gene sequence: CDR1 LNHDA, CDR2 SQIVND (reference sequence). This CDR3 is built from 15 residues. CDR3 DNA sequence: TGTGCCAGTAGCCTAGAGTTGAGCTCCTACAATGAGCAGTACTTC. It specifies CASSLELSSYNEQYF.

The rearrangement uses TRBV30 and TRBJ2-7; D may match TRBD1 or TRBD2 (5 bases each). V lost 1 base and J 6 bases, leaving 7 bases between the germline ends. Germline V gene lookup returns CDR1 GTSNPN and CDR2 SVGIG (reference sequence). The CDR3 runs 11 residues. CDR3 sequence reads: CAWSGGAEQYF. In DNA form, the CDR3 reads TGTGCCTGGAGTGGAGGGGCCGAGCAGTACTTC.

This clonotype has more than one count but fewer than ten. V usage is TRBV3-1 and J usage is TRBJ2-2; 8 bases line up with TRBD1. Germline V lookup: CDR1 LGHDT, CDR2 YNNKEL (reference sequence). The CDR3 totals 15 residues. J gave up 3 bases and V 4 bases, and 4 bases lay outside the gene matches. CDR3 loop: CASSLGTGHTGELFF. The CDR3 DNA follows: TGTGCCAGCAGCCTCGGGACAGGTCACACCGGGGAGCTGTTTTTT.

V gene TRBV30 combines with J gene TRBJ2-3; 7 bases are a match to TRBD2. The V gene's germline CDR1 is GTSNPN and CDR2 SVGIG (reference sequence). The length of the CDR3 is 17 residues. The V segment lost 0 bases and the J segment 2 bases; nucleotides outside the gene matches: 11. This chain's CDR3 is CAWSVPRLAQFTDTQYF. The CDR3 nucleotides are TGTGCCTGGAGTGTCCCCAGACTAGCCCAATTCACAGATACGCAGTATTTT.

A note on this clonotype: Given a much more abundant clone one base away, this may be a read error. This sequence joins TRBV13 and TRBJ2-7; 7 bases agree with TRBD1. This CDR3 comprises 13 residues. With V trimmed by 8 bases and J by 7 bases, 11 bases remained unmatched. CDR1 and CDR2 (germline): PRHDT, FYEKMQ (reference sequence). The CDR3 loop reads CASAASQGNEQYF. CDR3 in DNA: TGTGCCAGCGCGGCCTCACAGGGGAATGAGCAGTACTTC.

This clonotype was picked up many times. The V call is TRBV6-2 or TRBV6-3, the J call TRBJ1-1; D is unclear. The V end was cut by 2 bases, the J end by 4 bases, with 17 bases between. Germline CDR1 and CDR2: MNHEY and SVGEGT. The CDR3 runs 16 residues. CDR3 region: CASSYVDRFRSTEAFF. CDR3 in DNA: TGTGCCAGCAGTTACGTAGATCGTTTCAGGAGCACTGAAGCTTTCTTT.

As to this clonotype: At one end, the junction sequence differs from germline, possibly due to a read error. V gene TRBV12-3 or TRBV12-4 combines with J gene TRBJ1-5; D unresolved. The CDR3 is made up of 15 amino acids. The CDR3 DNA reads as TGTGCCAGCAGAGACGACAAAGTCGGCAATCAGCCCCGGCATTTT. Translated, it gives CASRDDKVGNQPRHF.

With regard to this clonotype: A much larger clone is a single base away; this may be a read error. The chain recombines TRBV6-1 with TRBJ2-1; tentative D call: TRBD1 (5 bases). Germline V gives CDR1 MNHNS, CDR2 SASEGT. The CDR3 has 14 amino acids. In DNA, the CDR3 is TGTGCCCGCAGGGCACCAGGGAACTACAATGAGCAGTTCTTC. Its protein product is CARRAPGNYNEQFF.

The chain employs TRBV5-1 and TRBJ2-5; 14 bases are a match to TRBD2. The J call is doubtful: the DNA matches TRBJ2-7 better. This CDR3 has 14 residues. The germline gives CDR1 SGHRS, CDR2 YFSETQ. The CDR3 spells CASSPGTSGSEQYF. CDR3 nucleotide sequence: TGCGCCAGCAGCCCCGGGACTAGCGGGAGCGAGCAGTACTTC.